This T cell receptor beta chain was documented in a study of T cell changes during pregnancy in multiple sclerosis. Trimming cost V 0 bases and J 0 bases, with 13 bases left between them. The CDR3 has 17 amino acids. The germline CDR1 and CDR2 sequences are SGHNT and YYREEE (reference sequence). The protocol was immunoSEQ multiplex PCR, while the TCRdb copy is restricted to in-frame clones and leaves out a portion. The sample consists of approximately 100,000 clones, 75% to 95% of them appearing once. The specimen comprised peripheral blood, sampled in the second trimester of pregnancy. V and J are TRBV5-4 and TRBJ1-3, with D maybe TRBD1 (5 bases). This TCR derives from a female donor with multiple sclerosis, enrolled in a pregnancy study. The chain's CDR3 is CASSLAGAGLSGNTIYF. Written as DNA, the CDR3 is TGTGCCAGCAGCTTGGCCGGGGCGGGGCTCTCTGGAAACACCATATATTTT. Together with reference TRBV5-4 and TRBJ1-3, the CDR3 gives the full variable domain: ETGVTQSPTHLIKTRGQQVTLRCSSQSGHNTVSWYQQALGQGPQFIFQYYREEENGRGNFPPRFSGLQFPNYSSELNVNALELDDSALYLCASSLAGAGLSGNTIYFGEGSWLTVV.